The clone carrying this T cell receptor (beta chain) has only a few counts. Antigen unknown. Method: immunoSEQ multiplex PCR; TCRdb's copy keeps in-frame clones and lacks some. The sample carries fewer than 60,000 clones, roughly 80% recorded once. The data belong to a study of graft-versus-host responses after intestinal transplantation. Sequenced material: unstimulated CD4+ T cells sorted from spleen or lymph node cells, taken before transplant. This receptor was obtained from a human donor who was the organ donor for an intestinal transplant.

The CDR3 is CASSRDTGGAANTGELFF. The CDR3 bases are TGTGCCAGCAGCCGCGATACAGGGGGCGCCGCGAACACCGGGGAGCTGTTTTTT. The chain recombines TRBV7-8 with TRBJ2-2, with 9 bases fitting TRBD1. J gave up 0 bases and V 5 bases, and 10 bases lay outside the gene matches. Germline V gives CDR1 SGHVS, CDR2 FQNEAQ. There are 18 residues in the CDR3.